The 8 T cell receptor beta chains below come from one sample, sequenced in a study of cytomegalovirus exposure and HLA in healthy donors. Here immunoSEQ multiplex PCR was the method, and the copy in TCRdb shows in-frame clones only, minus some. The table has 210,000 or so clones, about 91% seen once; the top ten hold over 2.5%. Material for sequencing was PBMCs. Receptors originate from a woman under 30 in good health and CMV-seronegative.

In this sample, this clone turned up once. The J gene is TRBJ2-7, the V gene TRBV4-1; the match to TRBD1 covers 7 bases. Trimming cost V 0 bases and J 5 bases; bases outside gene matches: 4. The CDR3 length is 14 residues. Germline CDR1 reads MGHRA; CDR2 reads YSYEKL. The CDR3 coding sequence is TGCGCCAGCAGCCAAGATTCCGGACAGGACGAGCAGTACTTC. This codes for CASSQDSGQDEQYF.

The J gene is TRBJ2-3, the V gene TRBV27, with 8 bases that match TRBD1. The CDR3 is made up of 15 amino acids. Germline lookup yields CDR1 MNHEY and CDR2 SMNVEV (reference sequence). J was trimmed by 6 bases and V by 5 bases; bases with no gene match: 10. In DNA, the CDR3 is TGTGCCAGCAGTCGCCCAGACAGGGGCGACGATACGCAGTATTTT. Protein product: CASSRPDRGDDTQYF.

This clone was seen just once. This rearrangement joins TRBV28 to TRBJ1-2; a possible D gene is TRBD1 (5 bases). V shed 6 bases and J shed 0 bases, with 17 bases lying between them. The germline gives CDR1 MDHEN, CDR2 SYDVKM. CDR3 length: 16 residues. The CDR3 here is CASSPTGREANYGYTF. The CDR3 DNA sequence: TGTGCCAGCAGCCCGACTGGCAGGGAGGCTAACTATGGCTACACCTTC.

CDR3 DNA: TGTGCCAGCAGTACGGACAGGGCTCGCAATCAGCCCCAGCATTTT. Amino acid sequence: CASSTDRARNQPQHF. The rearrangement links TRBV6-1 to TRBJ1-5, with 8 nucleotides matching TRBD1. CDR3 length: 15 amino acids. From germline, CDR1 is MNHNS and CDR2 SASEGT. The V segment lost 5 bases and the J segment 2 bases; nucleotides outside the gene matches: 5.

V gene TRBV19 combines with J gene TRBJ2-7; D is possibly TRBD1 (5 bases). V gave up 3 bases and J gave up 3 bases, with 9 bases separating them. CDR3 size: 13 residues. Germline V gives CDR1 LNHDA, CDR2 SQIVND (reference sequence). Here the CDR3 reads CASSISQGYEQYF. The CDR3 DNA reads TGTGCCAGTAGTATTTCGCAGGGCTACGAGCAGTACTTC.

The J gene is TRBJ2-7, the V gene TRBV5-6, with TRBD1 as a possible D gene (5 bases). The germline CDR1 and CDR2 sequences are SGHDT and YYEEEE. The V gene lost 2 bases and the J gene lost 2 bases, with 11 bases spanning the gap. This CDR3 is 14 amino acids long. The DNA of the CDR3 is TGTGCCAGCAGCTTCGTGCAGGGAACCTACGAGCAGTACTTC. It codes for CASSFVQGTYEQYF.

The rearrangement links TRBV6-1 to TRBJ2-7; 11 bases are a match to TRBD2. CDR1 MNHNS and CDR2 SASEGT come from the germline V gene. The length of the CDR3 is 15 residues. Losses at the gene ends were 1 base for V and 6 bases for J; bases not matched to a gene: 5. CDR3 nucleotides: TGTGCCAGCAGTGAAGGGACTAGCGGGCTCGGCGAGCAGTACTTC. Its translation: CASSEGTSGLGEQYF.

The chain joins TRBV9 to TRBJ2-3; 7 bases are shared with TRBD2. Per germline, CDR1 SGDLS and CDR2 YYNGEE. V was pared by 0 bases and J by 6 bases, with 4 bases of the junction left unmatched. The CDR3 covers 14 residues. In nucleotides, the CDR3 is TGTGCCAGCAGCGTAGGACTAGCTCGCGATACGCAGTATTTT. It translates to CASSVGLARDTQYF.